The entry below gives a single TCR beta chain sequence along with its context. Possible read error: a much larger clone is one base away. Amplification of TCR beta CDR3 regions was performed using RNA transcripts as template. Initially, a first-round RT-PCR of the TCR CDR3 employed the HTBI primer set. TCRdb reanalysed the multiplex PCR reads using MiXCR and keeps one entry per CDR3 protein. In the table there are 600,000 to 750,000 distinct CDR3 sequences, 15% to 20% of which are singletons. The sample originates from a study of T cells in Graves' hyperthyroidism and ophthalmopathy. CDR1 is MDHEN and CDR2 is SYDVKM in the germline V gene. The CDR3 has 14 residues.

Sequences were obtained from blood. The chain recombines TRBV28 with TRBJ2-7, with D perhaps TRBD1 (6 bases). This sequence originates from a man aged 50 or older with Graves' hyperthyroidism. In DNA, the CDR3 is TGTGCCTCAAACAGGGCTGATTTTAACTACAAGCAGTACTTC. It codes for CASNRADFNYKQYF.